Listed below are T cell receptor beta chains from one sample, sequenced in a study of identical twins. TCRdb reprocessed the 5' RACE reads via MiXCR and lists one record per CDR3 protein. The sample has some 590,000 distinct CDR3 sequences, 9.6% seen once. Another study also made use of these data, one on yellow fever vaccine responses in identical twins.

The sample was PBMCs. Every receptor here comes from a woman under 30 in good health. CDR3s include the opening cysteine and the closing phenylalanine or tryptophan. A D gene is named only where the DNA matches it firmly. Only some rows state a clone size, as once, few, many or a class for expanded clones.

v_call	j_call	clone_size	d_call	cdr3_nt	cdr3_aa
TRBV11-2	TRBJ2-5	few	TRBD2	TGTGCCAGCAGCTTAGAGGCTCGGGGGAGGGGAGAGACCCAGTACTTC	CASSLEARGRGETQYF
TRBV20-1	TRBJ2-5	-	-	TGCAGTGTCAGACAGCAAGAGACCCAGTACTTC	CSVRQQETQYF
TRBV7-9	TRBJ2-7	many	TRBD1	TGTGCCAGCAGCCACGCCAAATCCGGGACAGGGGGCCGCGAGCAGTACTTC	CASSHAKSGTGGREQYF
TRBV7-8	TRBJ2-1	few	TRBD2	TGTGCCAGCAGCCCCTTGAGGGCGGGGGTCACCTACAATGAGCAGTTCTTC	CASSPLRAGVTYNEQFF
TRBV7-2	TRBJ2-1	many	-	TGTGCCAGCAGCTTAGCTAGTCGGGCTAGCGTTGACAATGAGCAGTTCTTC	CASSLASRASVDNEQFF
TRBV2	TRBJ1-2	few	-	TGTGCCAGCGGGTCCCGAACGGGCTATGGCTACACCTTC	CASGSRTGYGYTF
TRBV11-2	TRBJ2-1	-	-	TGTGCCAGCAGCTTAAACCCGCGCCGGTACAATGAGCAGTTCTTC	CASSLNPRRYNEQFF
TRBV7-2	TRBJ2-7	few	-	TGTGCCAGCAGCTTTCAGGGGAGAAGTAGCGCCTACGAGCAGTACTTC	CASSFQGRSSAYEQYF
TRBV29-1	TRBJ1-1	-	-	TGCAGCACCTTCGGGGGGTTAAACACTGAAGCTTTCTTT	CSTFGGLNTEAFF
TRBV11-2	TRBJ2-2	-	TRBD1	TGTGCCAGCAGCTTATACGCCCCCCGGGACAGGCCGAACACCGGGGAGCTGTTTTTT	CASSLYAPRDRPNTGELFF
TRBV20-1	TRBJ2-5	-	TRBD2	TGCAGTGCTAGAGATTGGAGGAGGGCTAGCGGGGGTCAAGAGACCCAGTACTTC	CSARDWRRASGGQETQYF
TRBV7-9	TRBJ2-4	many	TRBD1	TGTGCCAGCAGCCGGACAGGGGGCATGGACATTCAGTACTTC	CASSRTGGMDIQYF
TRBV6-1	TRBJ2-7	few	TRBD2	TGTGCCAGCAGAGGGGTTAGAGGCGGGGGGGGCTCCTACGAGCAGTACTTC	CASRGVRGGGGSYEQYF
TRBV18	TRBJ1-1	few	TRBD1	TGTGCCAGCTCACCAGAGACAGGGGGCATCACTGAAGCTTTCTTT	CASSPETGGITEAFF
TRBV27	TRBJ2-1	-	-	TGTGCCAGCAGTTTATCGAGAGTATATGAGCAGTTCTTC	CASSLSRVYEQFF
TRBV12-3/TRBV12-4	TRBJ1-3	many	-	TGTGCCAGCAGTTTAACGGGAAGCGGAAACACCATATATTTT	CASSLTGSGNTIYF
TRBV4-3	TRBJ2-3	-	TRBD2	TGCGCCAGCAGCCAATCCCGGACTAGCGGGGCGACAGATACGCAGTATTTT	CASSQSRTSGATDTQYF
TRBV20-1	TRBJ2-1	few	-	TGCAGTGCTAGAACGTATAGCTCCTACAATGAGCAGTTCTTC	CSARTYSSYNEQFF
TRBV2	TRBJ2-7	-	-	TGTGCCAGCCGCTGGAGCTCCTACGAGCAGTACTTC	CASRWSSYEQYF
TRBV24-1	TRBJ2-7	many	-	TGTGCCACCAGTGATTCGCGGGAAAACAGGGTTTACGAGCAGTACTTC	CATSDSRENRVYEQYF
TRBV5-1	TRBJ2-7	-	-	TGCGCCAGCAGCTTTCGACAGGTCGGCTACGAGCAGTACTTC	CASSFRQVGYEQYF
TRBV12-3/TRBV12-4	TRBJ2-7	many	-	TGTGCCAGCAGTTTAGGATCATTAGCCTACGAGCAGTACTTC	CASSLGSLAYEQYF
TRBV12-5	TRBJ2-3	-	-	TGTGCTAGTGGTTTGTCTAAGAAGTCTGGGGGCACAGATACGCAGTATTTT	CASGLSKKSGGTDTQYF
TRBV30	TRBJ1-1	many	-	TGTGCCTGGAGGCGGGTTCTAGCTGAAGCTTTCTTT	CAWRRVLAEAFF
TRBV9	TRBJ2-3	-	-	TGTGCCAGCAGCGTAGAGGCAGGGAGTTACACAGATACGCAGTATTTT	CASSVEAGSYTDTQYF
TRBV20-1	TRBJ2-7	many	TRBD2	TGCAGTGCTAGAGCCCCCGGGTCTGTTACCGGGACTAGCGGGCGAGAGCAGTACTTC	CSARAPGSVTGTSGREQYF
TRBV27	TRBJ2-1	few	-	TGTGCCAGCAGTCGGGTTATGGGACTCAATGAGCAGTTCTTC	CASSRVMGLNEQFF
TRBV4-3	TRBJ2-2	many	-	TGCGCCAGCAGCCAAGTTAGGTCCCCTATTTGGGAGCTGTTTTTT	CASSQVRSPIWELFF
TRBV11-2	TRBJ2-5	few	-	TGTGCCAGCAGCCTGCAGGGTCCCCAGTACTTC	CASSLQGPQYF
TRBV20-1	TRBJ1-5	-	-	TGCAGTGCTAGAGAGGAGGGAGGTCAGCCCCAGCATTTT	CSAREEGGQPQHF
TRBV4-3	TRBJ2-7	-	-	TGCGCCAGCAGCCACGGGCCCCCCGGGGCCTACGAGCAGTACTTC	CASSHGPPGAYEQYF
TRBV7-2	TRBJ2-2	-	-	TGTGCCAGCAGCCCTACTAGGGGTATCACCGGGGAGCTGTTTTTT	CASSPTRGITGELFF
TRBV6-2/TRBV6-3	TRBJ2-7	-	TRBD1	TGTGCCAGCAGTTATAAGACAGGGGGCTACGAGCAGTACTTC	CASSYKTGGYEQYF
TRBV12-3/TRBV12-4	TRBJ2-7	-	-	TGTGCCAGCAGTTTGCCGGGCCATTCCTACGAGCAGTACTTC	CASSLPGHSYEQYF
TRBV3-1	TRBJ2-1	-	TRBD2	TGTGCCAGCAGCTTTACTAGCGGGGGGTATGGTGAGCAGTTCTTC	CASSFTSGGYGEQFF
TRBV14	TRBJ2-7	-	-	TGTGCCAGCAGCCAAGATTTGGGGGCCAACTACGAGCAGTACTTC	CASSQDLGANYEQYF
TRBV20-1	TRBJ2-4	-	-	TGCAGTGCTAGGGAGGACAGCCAACTTATTCAGTACTTC	CSAREDSQLIQYF
TRBV2	TRBJ2-3	-	-	TGTGCCAGCTTCGGGGGTGTCGATGATACGCAGTATTTT	CASFGGVDDTQYF
TRBV6-5	TRBJ2-2	-	TRBD1	TGTGCCAGCAGTTACTCGGTGGGACAGGTCGTCAACACCGGGGAGCTGTTTTTT	CASSYSVGQVVNTGELFF
TRBV5-1	TRBJ2-1	-	-	TGCGCCAGTGCCCCGTGGGCGGAGGATGAGCAGTTCTTC	CASAPWAEDEQFF
TRBV27	TRBJ2-7	many	TRBD2	TGTGCCAGCAGTTTATCACTAGCGTCCCACGAGCAGTACTTC	CASSLSLASHEQYF
TRBV9	TRBJ2-2	few	TRBD1	TGTGCCAGCAGCGTCACAGGGGTGTCTAACACCGGGGAGCTGTTTTTT	CASSVTGVSNTGELFF
TRBV5-1	TRBJ2-3	few	TRBD1	TGCGCCAGCAGCTTGGGAGACAGGGTTAGCACAGATACGCAGTATTTT	CASSLGDRVSTDTQYF
TRBV4-1	TRBJ2-7	-	TRBD1	TGCGCCAGCAGCCTAGAGGACAGGGGGGTGGAAGAGCAGTACTTC	CASSLEDRGVEEQYF
TRBV3-1	TRBJ2-7	few	-	TGTGCCAGCAGCCGTGCCTCCGACAGAGCCTACGAGCAGTACTTC	CASSRASDRAYEQYF
TRBV11-2	TRBJ2-7	-	TRBD2	TGTGCCAGCAGCTTATCCCTAGCGGGAAGAATGGGCGAGCAGTACTTC	CASSLSLAGRMGEQYF
TRBV7-2	TRBJ1-5	few	-	TGTGCCAGCAGCTTAAGAGCGGGCCCGGGGCCCCAGCATTTT	CASSLRAGPGPQHF
TRBV4-3	TRBJ1-2	-	-	TGCGCCAGCAGCCAAGTAGGGGGTGTTAAAGGCTACACCTTC	CASSQVGGVKGYTF